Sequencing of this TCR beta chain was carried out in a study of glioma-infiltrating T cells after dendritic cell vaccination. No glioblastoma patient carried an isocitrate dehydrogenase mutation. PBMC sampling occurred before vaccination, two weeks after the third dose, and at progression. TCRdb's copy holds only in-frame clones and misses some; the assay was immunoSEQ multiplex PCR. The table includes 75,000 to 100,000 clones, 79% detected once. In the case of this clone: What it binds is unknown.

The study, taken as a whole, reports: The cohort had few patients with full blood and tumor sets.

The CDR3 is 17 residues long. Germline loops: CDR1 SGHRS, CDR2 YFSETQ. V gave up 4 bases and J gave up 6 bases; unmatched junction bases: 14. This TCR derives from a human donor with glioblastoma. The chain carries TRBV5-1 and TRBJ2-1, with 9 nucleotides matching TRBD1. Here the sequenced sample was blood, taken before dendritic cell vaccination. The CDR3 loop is CASSPGGGQGLFNEQFF. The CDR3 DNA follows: TGCGCCAGCAGCCCGGGGGGTGGACAGGGGCTCTTCAATGAGCAGTTCTTC.